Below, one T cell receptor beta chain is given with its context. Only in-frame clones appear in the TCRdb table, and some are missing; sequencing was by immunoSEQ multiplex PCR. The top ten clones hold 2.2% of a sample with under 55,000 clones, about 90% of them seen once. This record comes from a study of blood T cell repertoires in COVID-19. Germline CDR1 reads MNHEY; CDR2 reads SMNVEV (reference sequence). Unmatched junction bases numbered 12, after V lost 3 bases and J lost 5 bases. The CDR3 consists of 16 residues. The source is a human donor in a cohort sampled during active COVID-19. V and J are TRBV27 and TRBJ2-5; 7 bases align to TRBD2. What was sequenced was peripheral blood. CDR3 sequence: CASSFLAEVGGETQYF. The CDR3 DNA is TGTGCCAGCAGTTTCCTAGCGGAAGTGGGGGGGGAGACCCAGTACTTC.